This T cell receptor beta chain stems from a study of T cells after posttransplantation cyclophosphamide. Busulfan-fludarabine conditioning, marrow transplant, and cyclophosphamide on days +3 and +4 were administered. From germline, CDR1 is SEHNR and CDR2 FQNEAQ (reference sequence). The V gene end was trimmed by 4 bases and the J gene end by 0 bases; junction bases not matched to a gene: 2. The CDR3 is 14 amino acids. Generated by immunoSEQ multiplex PCR, the TCRdb table keeps only in-frame clones and is missing some. This table holds 6,000 or so clones, 82% found once. The source is a male patient aged 50 to 59 who received an allogeneic stem cell transplant from a related donor and was CMV-positive. Some T cells may be provided by the graft donor. The material sequenced was CD4+ T cells sorted from blood, taken 350 to 370 days after allogeneic stem cell transplant with posttransplant cyclophosphamide. This sequence joins TRBV7-9 and TRBJ2-7, with 8 bases that match TRBD1. CDR3 in DNA: TGTGCCAGCAGCTCGGACAGGGCCTCCTACGAGCAGTACTTC. This encodes CASSSDRASYEQYF. The full variable domain, its missing parts supplied by reference TRBV7-9 and TRBJ2-7, is DTGVSQNPRHKITKRGQNVTFRCDPISEHNRLYWYRQTLGQGPEFLTYFQNEAQLEKSRLLSDRFSAERPKGSFSTLEIQRTEQGDSAMYLCASSSDRASYEQYFGPGTRLTVT.